This T cell receptor (beta chain) emerged from a study of cytomegalovirus exposure and HLA in healthy donors. Broader study findings: The study labeled 180 or so TCR beta chains cytomegalovirus-associated.

About this clone: Its antigen is still unknown.

The germline V gene has CDR1 SGHDT and CDR2 YYEEEE. This CDR3 contains 16 residues. V was cut by 5 bases and J by 0 bases, with 15 bases left in between. TCRdb's copy holds only in-frame clones and misses some; the assay was immunoSEQ multiplex PCR. This sample has 55,000 to 70,000 clones, with around 89% found just once. V is TRBV5-6 and J is TRBJ2-4, with a tentative D call TRBD2 (6 bases). The origin of this receptor is a woman under 30 in good health and CMV-seronegative. Material: PBMCs. The CDR3 spells CASRSGPGLAKNIQYF. DNA for the CDR3: TGTGCCAGCAGGTCCGGACCGGGACTAGCCAAAAACATTCAGTACTTC.